These T cell receptor beta chains were read from a single sample in a study of blood T cell repertoires in COVID-19. Repertoires were generated with immunoSEQ multiplex PCR, while TCRdb's copy carries only in-frame clones and drops some. Seen here are about 280,000 clones, around nine tenths observed once, and the top ten hold 11%. Sequenced: peripheral blood. The receptors were gathered from a woman aged 25 to 45 with COVID-19, enrolled during active disease. CDR3s include the opening cysteine and the closing phenylalanine or tryptophan. D genes are given only for firm matches. Clone sizes are given selectively: once, few, many, or a class where the clone is expanded.

d_call j_call clone_size v_call cdr3_nt cdr3_aa
. TRBJ1-5 . TRBV7-8 TGTGCCAGCAGCTTAGCCGGGGGACAGCCCCAGCATTTT CASSLAGGQPQHF
. TRBJ2-7 . TRBV7-2 TGTGCCAGCAGCTCCAGCGGAACCTACGAGCAGTACTTC CASSSSGTYEQYF
. TRBJ2-1 . TRBV7-9 TGTGCCAGCAGCTCCCGACTGAGAAGGTATGAGCAGTTCTTC CASSSRLRRYEQFF
. TRBJ1-1 . TRBV6-5 TGTGCCAGCAGAACAACGGGGGTTACCGCTGAAGCTTTCTTT CASRTTGVTAEAFF
. TRBJ1-5 . TRBV7-2 TGTGCCAGCAGCTTGATCTCGGGGCAGCCCCAGCATTTT CASSLISGQPQHF
TRBD1 TRBJ1-5 . TRBV19 TGTGCCAGTACCGCAGGGGGCCCCAATCAGCCCCAGCATTTT CASTAGGPNQPQHF
. TRBJ2-5 . TRBV23-1 TGCGCCAGCAGTCGGGACTTCGGTGGAGGGCAAGAGACCCAGTACTTC CASSRDFGGGQETQYF
TRBD1 TRBJ2-2 . TRBV7-2 TGTGCCAGCAGCTTAAGACAGGGAGAAGTCGGGGAGCTGTTTTTT CASSLRQGEVGELFF
TRBD2 TRBJ2-3 . TRBV6-5 TGTGCCAGCACCCTAGCGGGAGGCACAGATACGCAGTATTTT CASTLAGGTDTQYF
TRBD1 TRBJ1-2 few TRBV5-4 TGTGCCAGCAGTCACAACCGGGACAGGGGGCGCGGTGGCTATGGCTACACCTTC CASSHNRDRGRGGYGYTF
. TRBJ2-1 many TRBV14 TGTGCCAGCAGCCTAGGCGGTTTCAACAACAATGAGCAGTTCTTC CASSLGGFNNNEQFF
. TRBJ2-3 . TRBV24-1 TGTGCCACCAGTGATTTTCCCCAGCGGAGCACAGATACGCAGTATTTT CATSDFPQRSTDTQYF
TRBD2 TRBJ2-1 . TRBV4-1 TGCGCCAGCAGCCCTAATGCGGCTAGCGGCAATGAGCAGTTCTTC CASSPNAASGNEQFF
TRBD2 TRBJ2-2 . TRBV11-2 TGTGCCAGCAGGGTAGCGGGGTGGAACACCGGGGAGCTGTTTTTT CASRVAGWNTGELFF
. TRBJ2-7 . TRBV27 TGTGCCAGCAGGGATCTGGGGAGGAGGTACGAGCAGTACTTC CASRDLGRRYEQYF
TRBD1 TRBJ2-5 . TRBV5-1 TGCGCCAGCAGCTCGGGACAGGGCGCCCAAGAGACCCAGTACTTC CASSSGQGAQETQYF
TRBD1 TRBJ2-2 . TRBV7-9 TGTGCCAGCAGTAGACAGGGGACGGGGAGATCCGGGGAGCTGTTTTTT CASSRQGTGRSGELFF
. TRBJ2-5 . TRBV2 TGTGCCAGCAGTGAAGTCCCCAGGGGATCTCAAGAGACCCAGTACTTC CASSEVPRGSQETQYF
TRBD1 TRBJ2-2 . TRBV2 TGTGCCAGCAGTGTAGAGGGACAGGGGACCGGGGAGCTGTTTTTT CASSVEGQGTGELFF
. TRBJ1-2 . TRBV27 TGTGCCAGCGGGGGCCGCGTCGGCTATGGCTACACCTTC CASGGRVGYGYTF
. TRBJ1-6 . TRBV7-3 TGTGCCAGCAGCGAACAGGGAGAGAATTCACCCCTCCACTTT CASSEQGENSPLHF
. TRBJ2-2 . TRBV9 TGTGCCAGCAGCGTAGAACCGGGCACCGGGGAGCTGTTTTTT CASSVEPGTGELFF
TRBD1 TRBJ2-5 once TRBV19 TGTGCCAGTAGTTCACAGGGGGCCGAGACCCAGTACTTC CASSSQGAETQYF
. TRBJ2-1 . TRBV21-1 TGTGCCAGCAGCCTTTACGATCGGGCCTACAATGAGCAGTTCTTC CASSLYDRAYNEQFF
TRBD1 TRBJ1-1 few TRBV30 TGTGCCTGGAGTGCCTACAGGGGGAGGAAAACTGAAGCTTTCTTT CAWSAYRGRKTEAFF
TRBD1 TRBJ1-4 . TRBV18 TGTGCCAGCTCCCGCGAGACAGGGGAAGGAGAAAAACTGTTTTTT CASSRETGEGEKLFF
TRBD2 TRBJ2-1 . TRBV24-1 TGTGCCACCAGTGATTCACTAGCGGGAGGGCCCAGCTCCTACAATGAGCAGTTCTTC CATSDSLAGGPSSYNEQFF
TRBD2 TRBJ2-2 . TRBV7-7 TGTGCTAGCAGCTTAGGACTAGCGGGAGTAGGAACCGGGGAGCTGTTTTTT CASSLGLAGVGTGELFF
. TRBJ2-7 . TRBV11-2 TGTGCCAGCAGCTTACTATACGAGCAGTACTTC CASSLLYEQYF
. TRBJ2-7 . TRBV6-2/TRBV6-3 TGTGCCAGCAGTTACCCCACAGGTATATCCCACGAGCAGTACTTC CASSYPTGISHEQYF
. TRBJ2-7 . TRBV20-1 TGCAGTGCTAGGACTTACAACGAGCAGTACTTC CSARTYNEQYF
. TRBJ2-1 . TRBV19 TGTGCCAGTAGTCGACTAGGACTTGAGCAGTTCTTC CASSRLGLEQFF
. TRBJ2-7 once TRBV12-3/TRBV12-4 TGTGCCAGCAGTTTATTTCCCCTCTACGAGCAGTACTTC CASSLFPLYEQYF
. TRBJ2-3 . TRBV5-4 TGTGCCAGCAGCGGCAGCGACCCCACAGATACGCAGTATTTT CASSGSDPTDTQYF
TRBD1 TRBJ2-3 . TRBV11-1 TGTGCCAGCAGCTTCAGGGGGCCGACAGATACGCAGTATTTT CASSFRGPTDTQYF
. TRBJ2-7 . TRBV12-3/TRBV12-4 TGTGCCAGCAGTCGTCGGGTGCCGGTCGAGCAGTACTTC CASSRRVPVEQYF
. TRBJ2-7 . TRBV27 TGTGCCAGCGGCCTTTCCTACGAGCAGTACTTC CASGLSYEQYF
TRBD2 TRBJ2-1 . TRBV6-5 TGTGCCAGCAGTTACGATGGACGTTGGACTAGCATCCACTTCTTC CASSYDGRWTSIHFF
TRBD1 TRBJ2-5 . TRBV5-1 TGCGCCAGCAGCCAGGGGGCTGAAGAGACCCAGTACTTC CASSQGAEETQYF
. TRBJ2-7 . TRBV9 TGTGCCAGCAGCTCCCGCCAGGGTTCCTACGAGCAGTACTTC CASSSRQGSYEQYF
. TRBJ1-1 few TRBV6-4 TGTGCCAGCAGTTTATCAGGGGACACTGAAGCTTTCTTT CASSLSGDTEAFF
. TRBJ2-7 . TRBV5-6 TGTGCCAGCAGCTTGGCTTCCCTGAGCTCCTACGAGCAGTACTTC CASSLASLSSYEQYF
TRBD1 TRBJ1-6 . TRBV30 TGTGCCTGGAGTACCCTACCCGGGACAGACAATAATTCACCCCTCCACTTT CAWSTLPGTDNNSPLHF
. TRBJ2-6 . TRBV27 TGTGCCAGCTGCTACAGGCTTGGGGCTGGGGCCAACGTCCTGACTTTC CASCYRLGAGANVLTF
TRBD1 TRBJ1-1 . TRBV28 TGTGCCAGCAGTTTAATCTCGACAGGGGGTGACCCTGAAGCTTTCTTT CASSLISTGGDPEAFF
TRBD1 TRBJ2-5 . TRBV4-3 TGCGCCAGCAGCCAAGTAAGGGGGCAGGGGTACCAAGAGACCCAGTACTTC CASSQVRGQGYQETQYF
. TRBJ1-5 . TRBV7-9 TGTGCCACCAGGAGTAACGAGAATCAGCCCCAGCATTTT CATRSNENQPQHF
. TRBJ2-1 . TRBV2 TGTGCCAGCAGTGAAGCTTTTGGACTAAAGCAGTTCTTC CASSEAFGLKQFF
TRBD1 TRBJ1-6 few TRBV7-9 TGTGCCAGCAGCCCGAGGACAGGGGGCTCACCCCTCCACTTT CASSPRTGGSPLHF
TRBD1 TRBJ2-5 . TRBV7-9 TGTGCCAGCAGCTTACAGGGGGCTGGCGAGACCCAGTACTTC CASSLQGAGETQYF